This passage covers 14 T cell receptor beta chains from one sample sequenced in a study of CD8 T cells in ankylosing spondylitis. TCRdb independently ran MiXCR on the 5' RACE reads; one entry per CDR3 protein. This sample carries more than 600,000 distinct CDR3 sequences, under 20% of them seen once, and the ten largest clones take approximately 18%. These receptors have no known antigen. Study-wide results and limits: One TCR beta motif, made up of roughly eight highly homologous variants, appeared characteristic of ankylosing spondylitis blood.

Sequenced input: blood, either unsorted or a sorted T cell fraction (not recorded which). Receptors were obtained from a male donor with ankylosing spondylitis.

This clonotype was counted only a few times. V gene TRBV6-1 combines with J gene TRBJ2-7, with TRBD2 identical over 8 bases. The J segment lost 6 bases and the V segment lost 6 bases, leaving 10 bases of the junction unmatched. CDR1 is MNHNS, CDR2 SASEGT, per germline. This CDR3 is 14 amino acids long. The CDR3 sequence: CASSPPGGVGEQYF. In DNA form, the CDR3 reads TGTGCCAGCAGCCCCCCCGGGGGGGTGGGCGAGCAGTACTTC.

The J gene is TRBJ2-2, the V gene TRBV29-1; TRBD1 matches at 9 bases. The V and J ends lost 5 bases and 3 bases, in that order; junction bases with no gene match: 4. CDR1 and CDR2 from the germline V gene are SQVTM and ANQGSEA. CDR3 length: 14 residues. CDR3 region: CSVRDRVDTGELFF. CDR3 nucleotides: TGCAGCGTTCGGGACAGGGTCGACACCGGGGAGCTGTTTTTT.

The J gene is TRBJ1-2, the V gene TRBV7-9; D uncertain. Trimming left V 1 base short and J 7 bases short, with 7 bases between. This CDR3 comprises 12 residues. Germline V gene sequence: CDR1 SEHNR, CDR2 FQNEAQ (reference sequence). The CDR3 reads CASSLEGAGYTF. Here the CDR3 DNA reads TGTGCCAGCAGCTTAGAGGGAGCTGGCTACACCTTC.

The table lists this clonotype with a few counts. This chain uses TRBV27 with TRBJ1-4, with TRBD1 as a possible D gene (6 bases). The CDR3 has 13 residues. Germline lookup yields CDR1 MNHEY and CDR2 SMNVEV (reference sequence). V was pared by 5 bases and J by 8 bases, with 12 bases between. CDR3 loop: CASSGRQDEKLFF. In nucleotides, the CDR3 is TGTGCCAGCAGTGGAAGACAGGACGAAAAACTGTTTTTT.

This clonotype was detected only a few times. J is TRBJ2-3 and V is TRBV5-1; tentative D call: TRBD2 (5 bases). The V gene's germline CDR1 is SGHRS and CDR2 YFSETQ. CDR3 length: 15 residues. Trimming took off 2 bases at V and 2 bases at J, with 12 bases between the two ends. CDR3 residues: CASSFREITTDTQYF. The CDR3 DNA reads TGCGCCAGCAGCTTTAGGGAGATTACCACAGATACGCAGTATTTT.

This clonotype was seen a handful of times. The J gene is TRBJ1-5, the V gene TRBV12-3 or TRBV12-4; D is undetermined. The CDR3 totals 12 residues. The ends were cut back, 6 bases at V and 4 bases at J, with 7 bases in the middle. The CDR3 reads CASRQPNQPQHF. As DNA, the CDR3 is TGTGCCAGCAGACAGCCAAATCAGCCCCAGCATTTT.

Regarding this clonotype: At one boundary the junction diverges from the germline segment, which might be a read error. The V gene is TRBV5-1, the J gene TRBJ2-5; TRBD2 matches 9 bases. The CDR3 has 15 residues. The germline V gene has CDR1 SGHRS and CDR2 YFSETQ. The CDR3 reads CPSSGTSQSAETQYF. CDR3 DNA: TGCCCCAGCAGCGGGACTAGCCAAAGCGCGGAGACCCAGTACTTC.

The gene calls are TRBV12-3 or TRBV12-4 and TRBJ2-4; no definite D call. The V gene lost 8 bases and the J gene lost 2 bases, with 13 bases spanning the gap. The CDR3 is 14 residues long. CDR3 sequence: CASADDPTKNIQYF. The CDR3 DNA reads TGTGCCAGCGCAGACGACCCTACCAAAAACATTCAGTACTTC.

This clonotype was found a few times. V gene TRBV5-5 combines with J gene TRBJ2-2; TRBD2 matches 9 bases. The germline gives CDR1 SGHKS, CDR2 YYEKEE (reference sequence). CDR3 length: 17 residues. The junction had 9 bases not matched to a gene; V was cut back by 3 bases and J by 3 bases. CDR3 protein: CASSSTTSGPYTGELFF. The CDR3 nucleotides are TGTGCCAGCAGCTCCACTACTAGCGGGCCTTACACCGGGGAGCTGTTTTTT.

The chain employs TRBV7-9 and TRBJ2-5, with TRBD2 as a possible D gene (6 bases). The CDR3 is 16 residues long. The V gene's germline CDR1 is SEHNR and CDR2 FQNEAQ (reference sequence). V lost 5 bases and J 2 bases, leaving 18 bases between the germline ends. In DNA form, the CDR3 reads TGTGCCAGCAGCGTCCTGGGGACTGTGGGGCAAGAGACCCAGTACTTC. Its protein is CASSVLGTVGQETQYF.

Only a few counts were recorded for this clonotype. An end of the junction differs from the germline gene, which may be a read error. The chain links TRBV12-3 or TRBV12-4 to TRBJ2-2; 10 positions agree with TRBD2. The CDR3 has 18 residues. The CDR3 DNA follows: TGTGCCATCAGTTTCTCTATGGGAGGACTAGCGGTTCGGGGGGAGCTGTTTTTT. Its protein product is CAISFSMGGLAVRGELFF.

This clonotype was counted a few times. The V and J genes are TRBV5-1 and TRBJ1-1; the D is unclear. The germline V gene has CDR1 SGHRS and CDR2 YFSETQ. This CDR3 is built from 14 residues. Between the trimmed V and J ends, which lost 1 base and 0 bases, there was a span of 7 bases. In DNA, the CDR3 is TGCGCCAGCAGCTTGATGCCCTTGAACACTGAAGCTTTCTTT. Translating it yields CASSLMPLNTEAFF.

This clonotype was seen a few times. V gene TRBV4-3 combines with J gene TRBJ1-2; D perhaps matches TRBD1 (6 bases). The germline V and J ends were trimmed by 4 bases and 5 bases, with 17 bases remaining between them. The germline CDR1 and CDR2 sequences are LGHNA and YSLEER. The CDR3 consists of 15 residues. The CDR3 loop reads CASSPDSPAGYGYTF. CDR3 in DNA: TGCGCCAGCAGCCCGGACAGCCCCGCGGGGTATGGCTACACCTTC.

The genes are TRBV6-1 and TRBJ2-5; D might be TRBD1 or TRBD2, each matching 5 bases. Per germline, CDR1 MNHNS and CDR2 SASEGT. The CDR3 consists of 15 residues. The V gene lost 6 bases and the J gene lost 4 bases, with 18 bases spanning the gap. The CDR3 DNA reads as TGTGCCAGCAGGGACGACAGTATTGGGAGAGAGACCCAGTACTTC. Translating gives CASRDDSIGRETQYF.